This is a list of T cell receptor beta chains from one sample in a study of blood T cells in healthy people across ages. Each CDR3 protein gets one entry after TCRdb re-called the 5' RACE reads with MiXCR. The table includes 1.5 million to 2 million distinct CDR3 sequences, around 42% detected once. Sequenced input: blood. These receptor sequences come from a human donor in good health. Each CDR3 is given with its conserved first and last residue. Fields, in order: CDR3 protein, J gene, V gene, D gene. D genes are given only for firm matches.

CDR3 protein: CASSADPGTWYDTQYF; J gene: TRBJ2-3; V gene: TRBV6-6; D gene: .
CDR3 protein: CSARDPQEKSEKETQYF; J gene: TRBJ2-5; V gene: TRBV20-1; D gene: .
CDR3 protein: CASSWTGGASEQYF; J gene: TRBJ2-7; V gene: TRBV12-3/TRBV12-4; D gene: TRBD1
CDR3 protein: CASSYRFSRGRQGYTF; J gene: TRBJ1-2; V gene: TRBV12-3/TRBV12-4; D gene: .
CDR3 protein: CAGKWTGSYNEQFF; J gene: TRBJ2-1; V gene: TRBV2; D gene: TRBD1
CDR3 protein: CASSEHSYEQYF; J gene: TRBJ2-7; V gene: TRBV6-1; D gene: .
CDR3 protein: CSAQDRSGTPEAFF; J gene: TRBJ1-1; V gene: TRBV20-1; D gene: TRBD1
CDR3 protein: CASSSSGGPNSYNEQFF; J gene: TRBJ2-1; V gene: TRBV12-3/TRBV12-4; D gene: TRBD1
CDR3 protein: CATSLDLSSYLFF; J gene: TRBJ2-1; V gene: TRBV15; D gene: .
CDR3 protein: CASSYYGQGSYEQYF; J gene: TRBJ2-7; V gene: TRBV6-2/TRBV6-3; D gene: TRBD1
CDR3 protein: CASSYRGDYTF; J gene: TRBJ1-2; V gene: TRBV12-3/TRBV12-4; D gene: TRBD1
CDR3 protein: CASSQDIGTRNTEAFF; J gene: TRBJ1-1; V gene: TRBV4-3; D gene: .
CDR3 protein: CASRDRIYGNQPQHF; J gene: TRBJ1-5; V gene: TRBV27; D gene: TRBD1
CDR3 protein: CACSLLPGQSGYTF; J gene: TRBJ1-2; V gene: TRBV28; D gene: .
CDR3 protein: CSGDRQGLRNEQFF; J gene: TRBJ2-1; V gene: TRBV29-1; D gene: .
CDR3 protein: CSARDPAGPLETQYF; J gene: TRBJ2-5; V gene: TRBV20-1; D gene: .
CDR3 protein: CASRLYQQYF; J gene: TRBJ2-7; V gene: TRBV7-3; D gene: .
CDR3 protein: CASSFGVRPGFSYEQYF; J gene: TRBJ2-7; V gene: TRBV27; D gene: .
CDR3 protein: CASGFFSSTNEKLFF; J gene: TRBJ1-4; V gene: TRBV12-5; D gene: .
CDR3 protein: CASSIPGARTDTQYF; J gene: TRBJ2-3; V gene: TRBV5-5; D gene: .
CDR3 protein: CAISPNGEDEQYF; J gene: .; V gene: TRBV10-3; D gene: .
CDR3 protein: CSVPGLEGGTDTQYF; J gene: TRBJ2-3; V gene: TRBV29-1; D gene: TRBD2
CDR3 protein: CASSPGVPPTQYF; J gene: TRBJ2-3; V gene: TRBV4-3; D gene: .
CDR3 protein: CATSVRLNEQFF; J gene: TRBJ2-1; V gene: TRBV24-1; D gene: .
CDR3 protein: CASSQAASGDSDTQYF; J gene: TRBJ2-3; V gene: TRBV4-1; D gene: TRBD2
CDR3 protein: CSVEITPRAQYF; J gene: TRBJ2-5; V gene: TRBV29-1; D gene: .
CDR3 protein: CASRWHSGGPGTDTQYF; J gene: TRBJ2-3; V gene: TRBV2; D gene: TRBD2
CDR3 protein: CSVGRTGYEQYF; J gene: TRBJ2-7; V gene: TRBV20-1; D gene: .
CDR3 protein: CSASEVLNEKLFF; J gene: TRBJ1-4; V gene: TRBV20-1; D gene: .
CDR3 protein: CSVDFPGITEAFF; J gene: TRBJ1-1; V gene: TRBV29-1; D gene: .
CDR3 protein: CATSRPGTGGYDEQYF; J gene: TRBJ2-7; V gene: TRBV15; D gene: TRBD1
CDR3 protein: CASSFGTPYEQYF; J gene: TRBJ2-7; V gene: TRBV7-8; D gene: .
CDR3 protein: CASSSYGLGGRTGANVLTF; J gene: TRBJ2-6; V gene: TRBV7-9; D gene: TRBD2
CDR3 protein: CASSYGTTGPSTDTQYF; J gene: TRBJ2-3; V gene: TRBV11-2; D gene: .
CDR3 protein: CASSQGGVGPGFSNQPQHF; J gene: TRBJ1-5; V gene: TRBV4-1; D gene: .
CDR3 protein: CSASSSRGLYNEQFF; J gene: TRBJ2-1; V gene: TRBV20-1; D gene: .
CDR3 protein: CASSGRIGGRTDTQYF; J gene: TRBJ2-3; V gene: TRBV9; D gene: .
CDR3 protein: CASSGLAAYNEQFF; J gene: TRBJ2-1; V gene: TRBV2; D gene: TRBD2
CDR3 protein: CASSWLGRGEQFF; J gene: TRBJ2-1; V gene: TRBV7-2; D gene: .
CDR3 protein: CSARDVVDEKLFF; J gene: TRBJ1-4; V gene: TRBV20-1; D gene: .